Listed below are T cell receptor beta chains from one sample, sequenced in a study of control samples from healthy donors and cancer patients. The table came from immunoSEQ multiplex PCR; TCRdb's copy has only in-frame clones and leaves some out. The data contain roughly 150,000 clones, over 90% of them singletons. Sequenced material: blood. These receptors originate from a man aged 50-60 years in good health. CDR3s include the opening cysteine and the closing phenylalanine or tryptophan. A D gene is named only where the DNA matches it firmly. A clone size is listed for some rows: how often the clone was seen (once, few, many), or a class if it is expanded.

J gene | V gene | clone size | D gene | CDR3 DNA | CDR3 protein
TRBJ1-6 | TRBV7-9 | - | TRBD1 | TGTGCCAGCAGCTTAGAGGGACAGGGTACTTCACCCCTCCACTTT | CASSLEGQGTSPLHF
TRBJ1-5 | TRBV6-4 | - | - | TGTGCCAGCAGCCCCGACAGGACAAATCAGCCCCAGCATTTT | CASSPDRTNQPQHF
TRBJ2-2 | TRBV6-4 | - | TRBD2 | TGTGCCAGCAGTGAAAGCGGGGAGACCGGGGAGCTGTTTTTT | CASSESGETGELFF
TRBJ2-7 | TRBV19 | - | TRBD2 | TGTGCCAGTAGTATGGGGACTAGCGGTCGATACGAGCAGTACTTC | CASSMGTSGRYEQYF
TRBJ1-1 | TRBV7-9 | - | TRBD1 | TGTGCCAGCAGCTTAGCGGGGACAGTCACTGAAGCTTTCTTT | CASSLAGTVTEAFF
TRBJ1-2 | TRBV28 | many | - | TGTGCCAGCAGTTTAGAGGGGCTTCCCTATGGCTACACCTTC | CASSLEGLPYGYTF
TRBJ2-1 | TRBV19 | - | - | TGTGCCAGTAGTCCCACAGCGGGGACAATATACAATGAGCAGTTCTTC | CASSPTAGTIYNEQFF
TRBJ2-5 | TRBV14 | - | - | TGTGCCAGCAGCCACGGAGAGACCCAGTACTTC | CASSHGETQYF
TRBJ2-7 | TRBV4-2 | once | TRBD2 | TGTGCCAGCAGCCCTTATTCAGCGGGAGGGTTTTCCCACGAGCAGTACTTC | CASSPYSAGGFSHEQYF
TRBJ2-1 | TRBV19 | - | - | TGTGCCAGTAGTATGCGCCCTGGGGCTAGAGACGTAGCGTTCTTC | CASSMRPGARDVAFF
TRBJ2-5 | TRBV19 | - | TRBD2 | TGTGCCAGTAGACCACTAGCGGAAAAAGAGACCCAGTACTTC | CASRPLAEKETQYF
TRBJ1-3 | TRBV10-1 | - | - | TGCGCCAGCAGCACCGGGACCTCTGGAAACACCATATATTTT | CASSTGTSGNTIYF
TRBJ1-5 | TRBV6-1 | - | - | TGTGCCAGCAGTGAATGGGGGGCACCCAATCAGCCCCAGCATTTT | CASSEWGAPNQPQHF
TRBJ2-7 | TRBV27 | - | - | TGTGCCAGCAGTTTATCCGGCAGTCCCTACGAGCAGTACTTC | CASSLSGSPYEQYF
TRBJ1-4 | TRBV2 | - | - | TGTGCCAGCAGTGCCCGGACAGTAAATGAAAAACTGTTTTTT | CASSARTVNEKLFF
TRBJ2-5 | TRBV28 | - | TRBD2 | TGTGCCAGCAGTTTCCAGACTAGCGCCAGTGGGGAGACCCAGTACTTC | CASSFQTSASGETQYF
TRBJ2-2 | TRBV11-3 | - | TRBD1 | TGTGCCAGCAGCCCCCGGACAGGGTCCACCGGGGAGCTGTTTTTT | CASSPRTGSTGELFF
TRBJ2-7 | TRBV18 | - | TRBD2 | TGTGCCAGCTCCTCAATGGGGACTAGCGGGAGGACCTACGAGCAGTACTTC | CASSSMGTSGRTYEQYF
TRBJ2-5 | TRBV28 | - | TRBD2 | TGTGCCGGGGGATCTGGCGGGGGAATGGGGGAGACCCAGTACTTC | CAGGSGGGMGETQYF
TRBJ1-2 | TRBV28 | - | - | TGTGCCAGCAGTTTAAATGTAGGGGATGGCTACACCTTC | CASSLNVGDGYTF
TRBJ2-7 | TRBV30 | - | - | TGTGCCTGGAGTATCTTGGGCTACGAGCAGTACTTC | CAWSILGYEQYF
TRBJ2-5 | TRBV10-2 | - | TRBD1 | TGCGCCAGCACAACAGGGGGCTTTTATGGGCAAGAGACCCAGTACTTC | CASTTGGFYGQETQYF
TRBJ2-3 | TRBV6-5 | - | - | TGTGCCACACGCACAGATACGCAGTATTTT | CATRTDTQYF
TRBJ1-6 | TRBV19 | few | - | TGTGCCAGTAGTTTCCCGAATTCACCCCTCCACTTT | CASSFPNSPLHF
TRBJ2-3 | TRBV7-3 | once | - | TGTGCCAGCAGCTCATCCGGGACTAGCACAGATACGCAGTATTTT | CASSSSGTSTDTQYF
TRBJ1-1 | TRBV23-1 | - | - | TGCGCCAGCAGTCTTCCGGGACTCCCGAACACTGAAGCTTTCTTT | CASSLPGLPNTEAFF
TRBJ2-5 | TRBV9 | - | - | TGTGCCAGCAGCGTAAAAGGGGTTAGAGAAGAGACCCAGTACTTC | CASSVKGVREETQYF
TRBJ2-7 | TRBV4-1 | - | TRBD2 | TGCGCCAGCAGCCAACTAGCGGGAGGGTTCTACGAGCAGTACTTC | CASSQLAGGFYEQYF
TRBJ1-2 | TRBV5-1 | - | TRBD1 | TGCGCCAGCAGCTTGGCCGAAACGGGGACAGGGTCTGGAGGCTATGGCTACACCTTC | CASSLAETGTGSGGYGYTF
TRBJ2-1 | TRBV6-2/TRBV6-3 | - | - | TGTGCCAGCAGTTATTGGGACAATGAGCAGTTCTTC | CASSYWDNEQFF
TRBJ1-4 | TRBV4-2 | - | - | TGTGCCAGCAGCCAAGATACCTACCGACCCTCAGGGGAGAATGAAAAACTGTTTTTT | CASSQDTYRPSGENEKLFF
TRBJ2-5 | TRBV30 | - | TRBD1 | TGTGCCTGGAGTGCCCTGATGGACAGGGGTCAAGAGACCCAGTACTTC | CAWSALMDRGQETQYF
TRBJ2-1 | TRBV19 | - | TRBD2 | TGTGCCAGTAGTTCAGGACTAGCGGGAGTGAATGAGCAGTTCTTC | CASSSGLAGVNEQFF
TRBJ2-5 | TRBV5-4 | - | - | TGTGCCAGCAGAACCGGGGAGCAAGAGACCCAGTACTTC | CASRTGEQETQYF
TRBJ2-7 | TRBV27 | - | TRBD1 | TGTGCCAGCAGAGACGTACAGGGGGTCTACGAGCAGTACTTC | CASRDVQGVYEQYF
TRBJ2-5 | TRBV9 | - | TRBD2 | TGTGCCAGCAGTTTCGGACTAGCGGGAGAGACCCAGTACTTC | CASSFGLAGETQYF
TRBJ1-2 | TRBV9 | - | - | TGTGCCAGCAGCGCCCCGCGACAGGAGATAAACTATGGCTACACCTTC | CASSAPRQEINYGYTF
TRBJ2-7 | TRBV11-2 | - | TRBD2 | TGTGCCAGCAGCCAAACCGGGACTAGCGGCTACGAGCAGTACTTC | CASSQTGTSGYEQYF
TRBJ1-4 | TRBV10-3 | - | - | TGTGCCATCAGTGAGAACAGGGCATCGGATGAAAAACTGTTTTTT | CAISENRASDEKLFF
TRBJ2-7 | TRBV18 | - | TRBD1 | TGTGCCAGCTCATCTTGGGACAGGGGACCCGACGAGCAGTACTTC | CASSSWDRGPDEQYF
TRBJ2-2 | TRBV6-1 | - | - | TGTGCCAGCAGTGAACAGATTAACACCGGGGAGCTGTTTTTT | CASSEQINTGELFF
TRBJ1-6 | TRBV3-1/TRBV3-2 | - | - | TGTGCCAGCAGCCAAGTGGAGAATTCACCCCTCCACTTT | CASSQVENSPLHF
TRBJ2-3 | TRBV7-9 | once | TRBD2 | TGTGCCAGCAGCCGCGGACTAGCGGGAGAGAATTTT | CASSRGLAGENF
TRBJ2-3 | TRBV19 | once | - | TGTGCCAGTAAAATGCTAGGGTCCGGAGGCACAGATACGCAGTATTTT | CASKMLGSGGTDTQYF
TRBJ2-2 | TRBV6-4 | - | - | TGTGCCAGCAAAAAGGACAGGAACACCGGGGAGCTGTTTTTT | CASKKDRNTGELFF
TRBJ2-7 | TRBV27 | - | - | TGTGCCAGCAGTTCAGCAGGGTTCGGCGAGCAGTACTTC | CASSSAGFGEQYF
TRBJ1-1 | TRBV12-3/TRBV12-4 | once | - | TGTGCCAGCAGTTCGTCGGGCTACACTGAAGCTTTCTTT | CASSSSGYTEAFF
TRBJ1-5 | TRBV7-2 | - | - | TGTGCCAGCAGCTTATTCGGCAGGGCAAATCAGCCCCAGCATTTT | CASSLFGRANQPQHF
TRBJ2-7 | TRBV18 | once | - | TGTGCCAGCTCACCTTTAGGGGACGAGCAGTACTTC | CASSPLGDEQYF
TRBJ2-5 | TRBV12-3/TRBV12-4 | - | TRBD1 | TGTGCCAGCAACCTAGGACAGGGTGAGACCCAGTACTTC | CASNLGQGETQYF
TRBJ1-3 | TRBV4-2 | - | TRBD1 | TGTGCCAGCAGCCAAGAGAGGGGGCTTGGAAACACCATATATTTT | CASSQERGLGNTIYF
TRBJ2-3 | TRBV7-9 | - | - | TGTGCCAGCAGCTTAGCGGGAGGAGGGACCAGCACAGATACGCAGTATTTT | CASSLAGGGTSTDTQYF
TRBJ2-7 | TRBV27 | - | TRBD1 | TGTGCCACTAGGGGGACAGGCCGACCCTACGAGCAGTACTTC | CATRGTGRPYEQYF
TRBJ1-2 | TRBV7-9 | - | TRBD1 | TGTGCCAGCAGCCCTACTCGCCAGGGGGATGGCTACACCTTC | CASSPTRQGDGYTF
TRBJ2-3 | TRBV3-1/TRBV3-2 | - | - | TGTGCCAGCAGCCAAGGGCTTCGAGGTACAGATACGCAGTATTTT | CASSQGLRGTDTQYF
TRBJ2-1 | TRBV6-5 | - | TRBD2 | TGTGCCAGCAGTTATCCGGGACTAGCGGGAGGCAATGAGCAGTTCTTC | CASSYPGLAGGNEQFF